The 3 T cell receptor beta chains given below trace back to one sample, sequenced in a study of shared clonotypes between healthy human individuals. Generated by immunoSEQ multiplex PCR, the TCRdb table keeps only in-frame clones and is missing some. The sample lists more than 2 million clones, approximately 96% occurring once. What was sequenced was naive CD4+ T cells sorted from blood. Subset given: CD45RA+ positively selected. Every receptor here comes from a man aged 18 to 29 in good health.

This clone showed up just once. The chain recombines TRBV28 with TRBJ1-5; no firm D call. Per germline, CDR1 MDHEN and CDR2 SYDVKM. The V end was cut by 6 bases, the J end by 4 bases, with 19 bases between. The CDR3 covers 16 residues. The CDR3 coding sequence is TGTGCCAGCAGCGATACCCGGGCGGTTGGGAATCAGCCCCAGCATTTT. Residues: CASSDTRAVGNQPQHF.

The CDR3 spells CASSGTVNNEQFF. The DNA for the CDR3 is TGTGCCAGCAGTGGGACAGTTAACAATGAGCAGTTCTTC. The gene calls are TRBV6-5 and TRBJ2-1; 7 positions agree with TRBD1. The ends lost 5 bases at V and 5 bases at J; junction bases unmatched: 3. Per germline, CDR1 MNHEY and CDR2 SVGAGI. There are 13 residues in the CDR3.

The chain recombines TRBV9 with TRBJ1-4, with D unresolved. The CDR3 is made up of 14 amino acids. Trimming pared 0 bases from V and 10 bases from J, leaving 13 bases between. CDR1 is SGDLS and CDR2 is YYNGEE in the germline V gene. In DNA form, the CDR3 reads TGTGCCAGCAGCGTAGAGGCAGGCATCGGAAAACTGTTTTTT. Amino acid sequence: CASSVEAGIGKLFF.